This TCR beta chain was captured by sequencing in a study of control samples from healthy donors and cancer patients. Method: immunoSEQ multiplex PCR; TCRdb's copy keeps in-frame clones and lacks some. The sample has around 20,000 clones, roughly 80% seen once. Germline V gene sequence: CDR1 MRHNA, CDR2 SNTAGT. The CDR3 length is 13 residues. The ends were cut back, 6 bases at V and 5 bases at J, with 13 bases in the middle. The source of this sequence is a man older than 75 with head and neck cancer. The sample was PBMCs. This chain joins TRBV6-4 and TRBJ1-1, with D tentatively TRBD1 (6 bases). The CDR3: CASSRRGGTEAFF. As DNA, the CDR3 is TGTGCCAGCAGCCGAAGAGGGGGAACTGAAGCTTTCTTT.